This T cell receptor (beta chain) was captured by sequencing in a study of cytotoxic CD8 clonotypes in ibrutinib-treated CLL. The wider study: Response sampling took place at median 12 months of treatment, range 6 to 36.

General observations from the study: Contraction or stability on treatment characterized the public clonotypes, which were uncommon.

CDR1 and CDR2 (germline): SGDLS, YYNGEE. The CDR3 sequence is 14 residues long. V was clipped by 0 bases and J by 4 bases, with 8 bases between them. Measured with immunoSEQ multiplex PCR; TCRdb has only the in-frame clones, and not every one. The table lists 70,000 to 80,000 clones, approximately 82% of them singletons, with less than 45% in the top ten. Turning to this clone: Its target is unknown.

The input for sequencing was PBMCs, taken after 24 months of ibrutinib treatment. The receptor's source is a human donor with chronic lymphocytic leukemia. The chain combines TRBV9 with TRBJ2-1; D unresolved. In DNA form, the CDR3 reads TGTGCCAGCAGCGTAGGTGTGGCTTACAATGAGCAGTTCTTC. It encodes CASSVGVAYNEQFF.